This entry lists 29 T cell receptor beta chains sequenced from one sample in a study of PD-1 blockade in classical Hodgkin lymphoma. The patients all showed relapse after autologous stem cell transplantation, while their brentuximab vedotin exposure varied. Clones were sequenced by immunoSEQ multiplex PCR, and TCRdb holds only the in-frame ones, with some missing. The sample lists nearly 100,000 clones, approximately 80% seen once, with 12% in the top ten. Material: peripheral blood mononuclear cells (PBMCs), obtained at baseline. Receptor source: a human donor with classical Hodgkin lymphoma.

This rearrangement joins TRBV11-2 to TRBJ2-1; 8 bases map to TRBD2. Per the germline V gene, CDR1 is SGHAT and CDR2 is FQNNGV. The CDR3 totals 13 residues. The J segment lost 9 bases and the V segment lost 5 bases, leaving 6 bases of the junction unmatched. CDR3 bases: TGTGCCAGCAGCCCCCCGGGAGGGACTGAGCAGTTCTTC. Its translation is CASSPPGGTEQFF.

This clone was detected a few times. CDR3 sequence (DNA): TGTGCCAGCAGCTTAGAAGTAGGGAACTACGAGCAGTACTTC. This encodes CASSLEVGNYEQYF. The chain couples TRBV11-2 to TRBJ2-7; no definite D call. V was pared by 0 bases and J by 3 bases, with 9 bases between. The CDR3 contains 14 residues. Germline CDR1 and CDR2: SGHAT and FQNNGV.

The chain couples TRBV7-3 to TRBJ1-2, with unresolved D. This CDR3 region has 16 residues. V was shortened by 5 bases and J by 6 bases, with 22 bases between the two germline ends. The V gene's germline CDR1 is SGHTA and CDR2 FQGTGA. The CDR3: CASSPLSGWRSHGYTF. Written as DNA, the CDR3 is TGTGCCAGCAGCCCCCTAAGTGGATGGCGGTCCCATGGCTACACCTTC. Together with reference TRBV7-3 and TRBJ1-2, the CDR3 gives the full variable domain: GAGVSQTPSNKVTEKGKYVELRCDPISGHTALYWYRQSLGQGPEFLIYFQGTGAADDSGLPNDRFFAVRPEGSVSTLKIQRTERGDSAVYLCASSPLSGWRSHGYTFGSGTRLTVV.

The chain is built from TRBV5-8 and TRBJ2-6; the D gene could be TRBD1 or TRBD2 (5 bases each). The CDR3 consists of 16 residues. Germline values: CDR1 SGHTS, CDR2 YDEGEE. Trimming removed 4 bases at V and 1 base at J, with 12 bases between. The CDR3 loop reads CASSLTWGSGANVLTF. DNA of the CDR3: TGTGCCAGCAGCCTAACTTGGGGGTCTGGGGCCAACGTCCTGACTTTC.

This sequence joins TRBV19 and TRBJ2-5, with a weak D call TRBD2 (6 bases). V was clipped by 0 bases and J by 2 bases, with 10 bases between them. This CDR3 region has 15 residues. Germline V gene lookup returns CDR1 LNHDA and CDR2 SQIVND (reference sequence). The CDR3 here is CASSIDRRAQETQYF. The CDR3 DNA is TGTGCCAGTAGTATAGATAGGAGGGCACAAGAGACCCAGTACTTC.

The J gene is TRBJ1-2, the V gene TRBV7-9, with D hard to call. Germline V gene sequence: CDR1 SEHNR, CDR2 FQNEAQ (reference sequence). Trimming shortened V by 5 bases and J by 5 bases, and 18 bases separated the two germline ends. The CDR3 runs to 15 residues. CDR3 region: CASSQSTGRTYGYTF. CDR3 sequence (DNA): TGTGCCAGCAGCCAGTCTACGGGCAGGACTTATGGCTACACCTTC.

Note on this clone: The same CDR3 also results from other DNA sequences found in this sample. The V call is TRBV10-3, the J call TRBJ1-2; 12 bases agree with TRBD1. Germline V gene lookup returns CDR1 ENHRY and CDR2 SYGVKD. V trimming: 2 bases; J trimming: 3 bases; junction bases outside the gene matches: 4. The CDR3 length is 16 residues. CDR3 DNA sequence: TGTGCCATCAGTGAGCCGGGACAGGGGGCCGACTATGGCTACACCTTC. Its translation: CAISEPGQGADYGYTF.

The rearrangement links TRBV7-9 to TRBJ1-6; 9 bases map to TRBD1. This CDR3 region has 15 residues. Germline V gene data show CDR1 as SEHNR and CDR2 as FQNEAQ (reference sequence). The V gene end was trimmed by 5 bases and the J gene end by 9 bases; junction bases not matched to a gene: 8. CDR3 residues: CASSRGQGWGSPLHF. CDR3 coding DNA: TGTGCCAGCAGCCGCGGACAGGGGTGGGGTTCACCCCTCCACTTT.

CDR3 protein: CASSEAWAGELFF. The DNA for the CDR3 is TGTGCCAGCAGTGAAGCTTGGGCCGGGGAGCTGTTTTTT. The V call is TRBV6-1, the J call TRBJ2-2, with D unresolved. The CDR3 covers 13 residues. In germline, CDR1 is MNHNS, CDR2 SASEGT. V lost 0 bases to trimming and J lost 6 bases, with 5 bases between them.

The chain links TRBV5-1 to TRBJ2-5; TRBD2 is a possible D gene (5 bases). CDR1 is SGHRS and CDR2 is YFSETQ in the germline V gene. The CDR3 runs 12 residues. Trimming took off 0 bases at V and 5 bases at J, with 5 bases between the two ends. The CDR3 sequence: CASSLGEETQYF. The CDR3 DNA reads TGCGCCAGCAGCTTGGGGGAGGAGACCCAGTACTTC.

J is TRBJ1-5 and V is TRBV5-4, with D hard to call. Trimming pared 0 bases from V and 4 bases from J, leaving 5 bases between. Germline V CDR1 and CDR2: SGHNT, YYREEE (reference sequence). The CDR3 loop spans 13 amino acids. The CDR3 nucleotides are TGTGCCAGCAGCTTGGCTGGGAATCAGCCCCAGCATTTT. Residues: CASSLAGNQPQHF.

This sequence joins TRBV9 and TRBJ1-2; 7 positions match TRBD1. Trimming took 0 bases from V and 7 from J; bases not matched to a gene: 6. The germline CDR1 and CDR2 sequences are SGDLS and YYNGEE. CDR3 size: 14 residues. This chain's CDR3 is CASSVAVGGSGYTF. The CDR3, as DNA: TGTGCCAGCAGCGTAGCTGTAGGGGGCAGTGGCTACACCTTC.

The chain is built from TRBV27 and TRBJ2-7; 10 bases are shared with TRBD2. The V gene's germline CDR1 is MNHEY and CDR2 SMNVEV (reference sequence). V was clipped by 3 bases and J by 4 bases; unmatched bases: 9. CDR3 size: 16 residues. CDR3 coding DNA: TGTGCCAGCAGTTTCTCAGCGGGAGGGCCGGGGTACGAGCAGTACTTC. Translating gives CASSFSAGGPGYEQYF.

The chain combines TRBV7-9 with TRBJ1-2; D may be TRBD1 (5 bases). With 2 bases removed from V and 6 bases from J, the gap between germline ends came to 16 bases. The length of the CDR3 is 15 residues. Germline CDR1 reads SEHNR; CDR2 reads FQNEAQ (reference sequence). The CDR3 DNA is TGTGCCAGCAGCTTAACCGACGGGGGAGTAGATGGCTACACCTTC. As protein: CASSLTDGGVDGYTF.

This clone came up a few times. The chain joins TRBV10-2 to TRBJ2-7; D might be TRBD2 (7 bases). The V end was cut by 6 bases, the J end by 5 bases, with 11 bases between. The CDR3 has 12 residues. The V gene's germline CDR1 is WSHSY and CDR2 SAAADI. The CDR3 spells CASRDGGHEQYF. CDR3 nucleotide sequence: TGCGCCAGCAGGGACGGGGGGCACGAGCAGTACTTC.

CDR3 protein: CASSLAGLVNEQYF. The CDR3, as DNA: TGTGCCAGCAGCTTGGCTGGACTAGTGAACGAGCAGTACTTC. V is TRBV5-4 and J is TRBJ2-7; 7 bases agree with TRBD2. Germline trimming cut 0 bases from V and 5 bases from J; bases unmatched to any gene: 5. Per the germline V gene, CDR1 is SGHNT and CDR2 is YYREEE (reference sequence). The CDR3 has 14 amino acids. The full variable domain, its missing parts supplied by reference TRBV5-4 and TRBJ2-7, is ETGVTQSPTHLIKTRGQQVTLRCSSQSGHNTVSWYQQALGQGPQFIFQYYREEENGRGNFPPRFSGLQFPNYSSELNVNALELDDSALYLCASSLAGLVNEQYFGPGTRLTVT.

This clone was found a few times. The V call is TRBV18, the J call TRBJ2-2; the D gene is possibly TRBD2 (6 bases). The CDR3 sequence is 15 residues long. The germline gives CDR1 KGHSH, CDR2 LQKENI. The V end was cut by 5 bases, the J end by 1 base, with 11 bases between. The CDR3: CASSRLDMNTGELFF. The CDR3 region has the DNA TGTGCCAGCTCAAGACTAGACATGAACACCGGGGAGCTGTTTTTT. The entire variable domain, with the rest obtained from reference TRBV18 and TRBJ2-2, is as follows: NAGVMQNPRHLVRRRGQEARLRCSPMKGHSHVYWYRQLPEEGLKFMVYLQKENIIDESGMPKERFSAEFPKEGPSILRIQQVVRGDSAAYFCASSRLDMNTGELFFGEGSRLTVL.

V is TRBV11-3 and J is TRBJ2-3; perhaps TRBD2 as D (6 bases). Germline CDR1 is SGHNT and CDR2 is YENEEA. The length of the CDR3 is 13 residues. Trimming removed 7 bases at V and 2 bases at J, with 10 bases between. CDR3 region: CASKGRDTDTQYF. The CDR3 DNA sequence: TGTGCCAGCAAGGGGCGGGACACAGATACGCAGTATTTT.

This clone was picked up a small number of times. The CDR3 region is CASSKSPGGLRAGPPPEQYF. In DNA, the CDR3 is TGTGCCAGCAGCAAATCCCCGGGGGGTCTACGAGCAGGCCCACCCCCGGAGCAGTACTTC. The chain combines TRBV21-1 with TRBJ2-7; the table's D call, TRBD2, was not checked against the DNA. TRBV21-1 is a pseudogene. The CDR3 sequence is 20 residues long.

V is TRBV5-1 and J is TRBJ1-2; no clear D gene. This CDR3 is built from 16 residues. Germline assignment: CDR1 SGHRS and CDR2 YFSETQ. Trimming left V 2 bases short and J 9 bases short, with 23 bases between. CDR3 in amino acids: CASSFSSSSGPSSYTF. CDR3 sequence (DNA): TGCGCCAGCAGCTTCTCGAGCTCGTCAGGACCGTCTAGCTACACCTTC.

The V and J genes are TRBV6-4 and TRBJ2-5; 10 bases are a match to TRBD1. V shed 8 bases and J 5 bases; nucleotides not matched to a gene: 14. Per germline, CDR1 MRHNA and CDR2 SNTAGT. The length of the CDR3 is 16 residues. CDR3 nucleotides: TGTGCCAGCTCCTCGTTGGGGACAGGGGATTATGAGACCCAGTACTTC. This sequence encodes CASSSLGTGDYETQYF.

This chain links TRBV28 with TRBJ2-3; D gene uncertain. V lost 7 bases and J lost 5, with 10 bases in between. Looked up from germline, CDR1 is MDHEN and CDR2 is SYDVKM. This CDR3 has 12 residues. CDR3 in DNA: TGTGCCAGCATTAGTCAGGTAGATACGCAGTATTTT. Translating gives CASISQVDTQYF.

V is TRBV6-6 and J is TRBJ1-1; D is ambiguous. The CDR3 totals 13 residues. Trimming took 3 bases from V and 1 from J, leaving 6 bases between them. Germline CDR1 and CDR2: MNHNY and SVGAGI (reference sequence). The CDR3 loop reads CASSYNQNTEAFF. As DNA, the CDR3 is TGTGCCAGCAGTTATAACCAGAACACTGAAGCTTTCTTT.

The chain employs TRBV30 and TRBJ2-3; 10 nucleotides match TRBD2. The CDR3 consists of 15 residues. Germline assignment: CDR1 GTSNPN and CDR2 SVGIG (reference sequence). V dropped 0 bases and J dropped 4; count of bases not matched to a gene: 4. The CDR3: CAWSVLAGVSDTQYF. CDR3 in DNA: TGTGCCTGGAGTGTGCTAGCGGGAGTCTCAGATACGCAGTATTTT.

The rearrangement uses TRBV7-9 and TRBJ2-7; 7 bases match TRBD1. The germline V gene has CDR1 SEHNR and CDR2 FQNEAQ (reference sequence). This CDR3 has 12 residues. Trimming removed 4 bases from V and 6 bases from J; junction bases left unmatched: 3. The CDR3 DNA follows: TGTGCCAGCAGCTCCGACAGGGTCGAGCAGTACTTC. Protein sequence: CASSSDRVEQYF.

The genes are TRBV5-6 and TRBJ1-1, with D uncertain. The CDR3 runs 13 residues. V was cut by 0 bases and J by 3 bases, with 6 bases left in between. The germline V gene has CDR1 SGHDT and CDR2 YYEEEE. Here the CDR3 DNA reads TGTGCCAGCAGCTTGGGGCGTCACACTGAAGCTTTCTTT. Its protein is CASSLGRHTEAFF.

In DNA, the CDR3 is TGTGCCAGCAGCCAAAGTCAGAATACCAACTCCTACAATGAGCAGTTCTTC. Its protein product is CASSQSQNTNSYNEQFF. This rearrangement joins TRBV4-2 to TRBJ2-1; no clear D. Between the trimmed V and J ends, which lost 2 bases and 0 bases, there was a span of 14 bases. This CDR3 is built from 17 residues. Germline assignment: CDR1 LGHNA and CDR2 YNFKEQ.

The chain has TRBV7-9 and TRBJ1-1; D remains unclear. V gave up 5 bases and J gave up 3 bases, with 10 bases separating them. The germline V gene has CDR1 SEHNR and CDR2 FQNEAQ (reference sequence). This CDR3 comprises 13 residues. The DNA of the CDR3 is TGTGCCAGCAGCACCACACGGGACACTGAAGCTTTCTTT. Translating gives CASSTTRDTEAFF.

The genes are TRBV10-3 and TRBJ2-7; 10 positions match TRBD2. Germline-derived CDR1 and CDR2 are ENHRY and SYGVKD. This CDR3 contains 14 residues. J gave up 6 bases and V 3 bases, and 5 bases lay outside the gene matches. The CDR3: CAISESGREGEQYF. The CDR3 DNA sequence: TGTGCCATCAGTGAAAGCGGGAGGGAAGGCGAGCAGTACTTC.